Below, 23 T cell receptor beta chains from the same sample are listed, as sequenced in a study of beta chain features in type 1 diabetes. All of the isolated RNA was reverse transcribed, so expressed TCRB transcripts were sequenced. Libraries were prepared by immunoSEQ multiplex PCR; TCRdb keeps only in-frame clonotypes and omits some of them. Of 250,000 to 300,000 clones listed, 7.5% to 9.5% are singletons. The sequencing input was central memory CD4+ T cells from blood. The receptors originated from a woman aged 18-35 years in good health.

The CDR3 DNA follows: TGTGCCAGCAGCTCAGGGGGGACTGAAGCTTTCTTT. Protein: CASSSGGTEAFF. V gene TRBV5-8 combines with J gene TRBJ1-1, with 7 bases that match TRBD1. Trimming took 3 bases from V and 5 from J; bases not matched to a gene: 1. The CDR3 covers 12 residues. Germline V lookup: CDR1 SGHTS, CDR2 YDEGEE.

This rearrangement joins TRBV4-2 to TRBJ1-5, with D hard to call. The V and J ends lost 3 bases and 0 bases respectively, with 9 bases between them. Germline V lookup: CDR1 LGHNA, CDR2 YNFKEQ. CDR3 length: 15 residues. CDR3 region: CASSQRDASNQPQHF. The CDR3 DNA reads TGTGCCAGCAGCCAGAGAGACGCTAGCAATCAGCCCCAGCATTTT.

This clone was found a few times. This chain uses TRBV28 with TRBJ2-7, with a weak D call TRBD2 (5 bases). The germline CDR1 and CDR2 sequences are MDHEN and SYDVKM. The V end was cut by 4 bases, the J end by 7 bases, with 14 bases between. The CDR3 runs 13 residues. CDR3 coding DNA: TGTGCCAGCAGTTCGGGCCCGCGCGGGGAGCAGTACGTC. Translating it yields CASSSGPRGEQYV.

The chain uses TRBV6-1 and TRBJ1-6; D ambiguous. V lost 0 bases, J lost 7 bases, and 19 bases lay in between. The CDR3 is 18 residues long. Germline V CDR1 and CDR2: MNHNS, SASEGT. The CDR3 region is CASSEALADYLRNSPLHF. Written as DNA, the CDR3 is TGTGCCAGCAGTGAAGCGCTGGCGGACTACCTACGGAATTCACCCCTCCACTTT.

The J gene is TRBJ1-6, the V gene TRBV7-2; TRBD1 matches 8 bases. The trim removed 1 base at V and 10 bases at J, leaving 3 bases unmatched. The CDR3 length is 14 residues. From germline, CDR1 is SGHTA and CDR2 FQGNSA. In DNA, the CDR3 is TGTGCCAGCAGCTTAGACAGGGGGTACTCACCCCTCCACTTT. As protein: CASSLDRGYSPLHF.

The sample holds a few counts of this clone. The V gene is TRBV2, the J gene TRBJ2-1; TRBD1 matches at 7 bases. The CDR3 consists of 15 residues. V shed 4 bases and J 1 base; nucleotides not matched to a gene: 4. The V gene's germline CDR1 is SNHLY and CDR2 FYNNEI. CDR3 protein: CASSAQQGSYNEQFF. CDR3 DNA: TGTGCCAGCAGTGCCCAACAGGGGTCCTACAATGAGCAGTTCTTC.

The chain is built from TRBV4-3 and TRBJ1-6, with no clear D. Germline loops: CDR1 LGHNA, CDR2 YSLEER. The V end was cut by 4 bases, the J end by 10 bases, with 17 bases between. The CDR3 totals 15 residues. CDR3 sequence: CASSLNSRQSSPLHF. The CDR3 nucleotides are TGCGCCAGCAGCCTAAACTCTCGTCAGTCATCACCCCTCCACTTT.

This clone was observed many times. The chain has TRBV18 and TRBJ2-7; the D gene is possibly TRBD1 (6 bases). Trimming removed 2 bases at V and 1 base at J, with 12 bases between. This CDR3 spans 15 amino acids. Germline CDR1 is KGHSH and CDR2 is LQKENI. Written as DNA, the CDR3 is TGTGCCAGCTCACCAAGGGGGACACTTTCCTACGAGCAGTACTTC. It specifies CASSPRGTLSYEQYF.

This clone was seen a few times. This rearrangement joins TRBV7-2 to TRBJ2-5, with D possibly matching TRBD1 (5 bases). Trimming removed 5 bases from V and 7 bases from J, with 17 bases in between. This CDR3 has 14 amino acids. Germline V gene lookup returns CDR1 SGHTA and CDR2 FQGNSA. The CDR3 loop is CASSPIQVLGTQYF. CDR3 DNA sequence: TGTGCCAGCAGCCCTATACAGGTCCTGGGGACCCAGTACTTC.

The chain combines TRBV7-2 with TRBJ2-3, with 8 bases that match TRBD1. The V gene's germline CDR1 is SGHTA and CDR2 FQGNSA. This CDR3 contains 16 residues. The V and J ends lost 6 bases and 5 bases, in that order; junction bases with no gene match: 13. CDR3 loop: CASRLVAGGLIDTQYF. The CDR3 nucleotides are TGTGCCAGCAGGCTTGTAGCAGGGGGCCTGATAGATACGCAGTATTTT.

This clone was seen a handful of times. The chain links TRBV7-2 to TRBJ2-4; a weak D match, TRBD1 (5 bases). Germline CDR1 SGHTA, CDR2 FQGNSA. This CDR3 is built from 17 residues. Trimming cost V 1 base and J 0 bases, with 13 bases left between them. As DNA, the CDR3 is TGTGCCAGCAGCTTAGAGGTCTCAGGGCTAGCCAAAAACATTCAGTACTTC. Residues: CASSLEVSGLAKNIQYF.

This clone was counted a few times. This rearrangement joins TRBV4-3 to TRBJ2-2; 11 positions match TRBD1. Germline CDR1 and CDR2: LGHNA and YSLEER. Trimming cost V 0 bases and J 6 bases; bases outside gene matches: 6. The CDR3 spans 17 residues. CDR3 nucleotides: TGCGCCAGCAGCCAAGATCCGGGACAGGGGGTCGCCGGGGAGCTGTTTTTT. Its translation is CASSQDPGQGVAGELFF.

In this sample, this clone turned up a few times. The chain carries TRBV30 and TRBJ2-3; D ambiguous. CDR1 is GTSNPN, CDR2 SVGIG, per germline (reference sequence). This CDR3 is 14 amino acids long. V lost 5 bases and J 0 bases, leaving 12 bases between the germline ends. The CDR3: CAWAAGFSTDTQYF. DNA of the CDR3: TGTGCCTGGGCCGCCGGGTTCAGCACAGATACGCAGTATTTT.

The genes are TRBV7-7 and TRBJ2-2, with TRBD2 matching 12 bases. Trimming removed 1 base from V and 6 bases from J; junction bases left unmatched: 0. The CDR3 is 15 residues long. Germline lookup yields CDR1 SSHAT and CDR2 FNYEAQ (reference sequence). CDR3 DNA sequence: TGTGCCAGCAGCTTAGGACTAGCGGGGGCCGGGGAGCTGTTTTTT. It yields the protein CASSLGLAGAGELFF.

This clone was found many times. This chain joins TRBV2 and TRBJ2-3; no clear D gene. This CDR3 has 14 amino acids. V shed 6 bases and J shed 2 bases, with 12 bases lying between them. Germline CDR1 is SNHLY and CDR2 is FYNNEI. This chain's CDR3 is CASRFNLYTDTQYF. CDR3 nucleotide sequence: TGTGCCAGCAGATTTAACCTTTACACAGATACGCAGTATTTT.

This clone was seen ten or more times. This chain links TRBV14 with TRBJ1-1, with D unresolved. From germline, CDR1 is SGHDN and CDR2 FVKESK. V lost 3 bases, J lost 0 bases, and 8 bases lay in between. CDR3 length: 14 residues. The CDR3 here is CASSHPGMNTEAFF. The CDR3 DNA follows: TGTGCCAGCAGCCATCCGGGAATGAACACTGAAGCTTTCTTT.

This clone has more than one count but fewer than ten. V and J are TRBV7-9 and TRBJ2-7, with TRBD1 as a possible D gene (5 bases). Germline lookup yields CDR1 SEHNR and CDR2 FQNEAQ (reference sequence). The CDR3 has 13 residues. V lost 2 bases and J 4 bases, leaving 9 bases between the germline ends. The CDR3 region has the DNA TGTGCCAGCAGCTTACGCGCAGGGTACGAGCAGTACTTC. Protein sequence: CASSLRAGYEQYF.

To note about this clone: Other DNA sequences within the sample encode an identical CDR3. The DNA of the CDR3 is TGTGCCAGCAGTTTGACTCCAGGGTCGACAGATACGCAGTATTTT. Translated: CASSLTPGSTDTQYF. The chain uses TRBV28 and TRBJ2-3, with D perhaps TRBD1 (5 bases). Deletions cut 3 bases from V and 3 bases from J, with 13 bases between. This CDR3 has 15 residues. The germline CDR1 and CDR2 sequences are MDHEN and SYDVKM.

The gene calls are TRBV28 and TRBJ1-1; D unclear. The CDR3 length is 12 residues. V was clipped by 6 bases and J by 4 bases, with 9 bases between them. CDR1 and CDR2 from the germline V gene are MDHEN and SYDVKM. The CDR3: CASSRRVTEAFF. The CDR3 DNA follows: TGTGCCAGCAGCCGCCGAGTCACTGAAGCTTTCTTT.

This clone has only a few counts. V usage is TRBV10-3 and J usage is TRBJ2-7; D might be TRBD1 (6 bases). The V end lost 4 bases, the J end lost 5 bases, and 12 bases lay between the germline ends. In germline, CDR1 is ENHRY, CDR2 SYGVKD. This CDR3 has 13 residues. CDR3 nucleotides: TGTGCCATCAGTGTGGGGGCCGGCAACGAGCAGTACGTC. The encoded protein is CAISVGAGNEQYV.

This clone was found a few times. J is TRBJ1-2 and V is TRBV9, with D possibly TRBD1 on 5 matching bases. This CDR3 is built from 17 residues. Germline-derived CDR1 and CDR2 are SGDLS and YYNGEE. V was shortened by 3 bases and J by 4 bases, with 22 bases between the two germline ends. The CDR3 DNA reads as TGTGCCAGCAGCGCCAACTCATGGAGGGGAGGTAGCTATGGCTACACCTTC. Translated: CASSANSWRGGSYGYTF.

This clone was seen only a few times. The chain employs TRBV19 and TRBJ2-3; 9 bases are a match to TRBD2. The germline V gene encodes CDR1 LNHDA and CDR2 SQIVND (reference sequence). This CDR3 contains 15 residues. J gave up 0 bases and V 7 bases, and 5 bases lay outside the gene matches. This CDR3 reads CASKKGLASTDTQYF. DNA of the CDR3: TGTGCCAGTAAGAAGGGACTAGCTAGCACAGATACGCAGTATTTT.

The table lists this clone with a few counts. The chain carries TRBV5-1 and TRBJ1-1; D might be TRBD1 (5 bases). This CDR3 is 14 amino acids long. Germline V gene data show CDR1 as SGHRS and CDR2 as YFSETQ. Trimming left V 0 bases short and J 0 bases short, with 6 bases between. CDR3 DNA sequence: TGCGCCAGCAGCTTGGGCAGGGTGAACACTGAAGCTTTCTTT. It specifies CASSLGRVNTEAFF.